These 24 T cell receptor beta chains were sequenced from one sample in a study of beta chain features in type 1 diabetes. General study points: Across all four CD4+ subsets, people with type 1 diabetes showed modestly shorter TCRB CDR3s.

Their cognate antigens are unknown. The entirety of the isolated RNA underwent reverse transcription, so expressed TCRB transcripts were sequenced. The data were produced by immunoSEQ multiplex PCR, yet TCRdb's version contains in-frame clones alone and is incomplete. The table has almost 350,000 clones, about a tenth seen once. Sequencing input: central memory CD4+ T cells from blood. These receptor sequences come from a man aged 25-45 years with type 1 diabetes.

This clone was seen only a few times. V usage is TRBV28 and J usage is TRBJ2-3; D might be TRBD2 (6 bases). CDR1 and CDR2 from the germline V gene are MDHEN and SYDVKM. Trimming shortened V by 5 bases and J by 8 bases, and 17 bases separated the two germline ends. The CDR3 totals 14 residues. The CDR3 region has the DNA TGTGCCAGCAGTCCAGTAGCGGAAATAGGTACGCAGTATTTT. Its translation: CASSPVAEIGTQYF.

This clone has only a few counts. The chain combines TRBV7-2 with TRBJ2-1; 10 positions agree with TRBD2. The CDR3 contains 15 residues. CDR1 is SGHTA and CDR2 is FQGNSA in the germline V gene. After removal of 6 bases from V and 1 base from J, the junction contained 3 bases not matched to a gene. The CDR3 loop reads CASSRTSGSYNEQFF. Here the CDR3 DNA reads TGTGCCAGCAGTAGGACTAGCGGTTCCTACAATGAGCAGTTCTTC.

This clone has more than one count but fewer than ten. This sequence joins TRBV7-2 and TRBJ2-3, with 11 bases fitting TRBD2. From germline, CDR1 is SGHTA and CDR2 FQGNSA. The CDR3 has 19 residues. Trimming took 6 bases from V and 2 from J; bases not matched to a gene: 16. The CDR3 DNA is TGTGCCAGCAGTCCTCGTTCTTTAGGACTAGCGGGCTACACAGATACGCAGTATTTT. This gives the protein CASSPRSLGLAGYTDTQYF. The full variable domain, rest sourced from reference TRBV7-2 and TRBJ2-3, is GAGVSQSPSNKVTEKGKDVELRCDPISGHTALYWYRQSLGQGLEFLIYFQGNSAPDKSGLPSDRFSAERTGGSVSTLTIQRTQQEDSAVYLCASSPRSLGLAGYTDTQYFGPGTRLTVL.

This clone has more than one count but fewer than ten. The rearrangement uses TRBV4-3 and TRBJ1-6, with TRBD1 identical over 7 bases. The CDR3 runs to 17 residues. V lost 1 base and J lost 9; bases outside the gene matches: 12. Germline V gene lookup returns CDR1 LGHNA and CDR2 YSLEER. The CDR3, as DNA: TGCGCCAGCAGCCAAGCTATAACAGGGGCAAAGGTTTCACCCCTCCACTTT. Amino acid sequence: CASSQAITGAKVSPLHF.

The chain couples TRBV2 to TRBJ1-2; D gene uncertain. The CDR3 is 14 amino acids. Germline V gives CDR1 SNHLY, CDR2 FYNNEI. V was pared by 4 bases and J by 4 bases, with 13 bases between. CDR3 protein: CASSGVEGTYGYTF. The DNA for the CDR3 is TGTGCCAGCAGTGGGGTGGAAGGAACCTATGGCTACACCTTC.

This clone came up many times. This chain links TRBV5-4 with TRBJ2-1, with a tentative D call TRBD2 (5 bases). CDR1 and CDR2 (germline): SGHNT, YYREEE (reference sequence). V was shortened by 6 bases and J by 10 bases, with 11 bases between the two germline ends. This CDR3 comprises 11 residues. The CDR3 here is CASTRTGEQFF. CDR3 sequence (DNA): TGTGCCAGCACCCGGACTGGGGAGCAGTTCTTC.

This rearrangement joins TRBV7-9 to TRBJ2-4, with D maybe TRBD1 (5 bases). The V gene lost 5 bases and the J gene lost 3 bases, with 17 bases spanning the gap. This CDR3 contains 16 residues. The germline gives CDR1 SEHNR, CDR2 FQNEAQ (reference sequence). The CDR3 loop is CASSDQVAQGKNIQYF. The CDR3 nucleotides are TGTGCCAGCAGCGACCAGGTGGCGCAGGGCAAAAACATTCAGTACTTC.

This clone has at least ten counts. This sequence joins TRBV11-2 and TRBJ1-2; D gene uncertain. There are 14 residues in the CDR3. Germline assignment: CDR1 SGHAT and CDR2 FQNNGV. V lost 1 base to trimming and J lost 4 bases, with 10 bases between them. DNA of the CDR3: TGTGCCAGCAGCTTAGTTTCGGCCAGCTATGGCTACACCTTC. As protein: CASSLVSASYGYTF.

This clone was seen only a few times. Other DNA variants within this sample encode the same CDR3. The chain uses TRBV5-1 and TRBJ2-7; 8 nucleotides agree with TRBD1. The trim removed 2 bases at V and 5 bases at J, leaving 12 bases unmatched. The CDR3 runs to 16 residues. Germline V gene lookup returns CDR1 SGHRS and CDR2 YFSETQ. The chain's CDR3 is CASSFSGRQGADEQYF. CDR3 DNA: TGCGCCAGCAGCTTTTCCGGGCGCCAGGGGGCCGACGAGCAGTACTTC.

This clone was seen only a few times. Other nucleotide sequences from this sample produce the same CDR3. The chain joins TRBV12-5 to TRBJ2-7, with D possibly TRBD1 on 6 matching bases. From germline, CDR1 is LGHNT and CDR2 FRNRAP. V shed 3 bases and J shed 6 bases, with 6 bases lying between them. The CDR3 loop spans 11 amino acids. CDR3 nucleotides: TGTGCTAGTGGTTTAGGGGGCGAGCAGTACTTC. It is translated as CASGLGGEQYF.

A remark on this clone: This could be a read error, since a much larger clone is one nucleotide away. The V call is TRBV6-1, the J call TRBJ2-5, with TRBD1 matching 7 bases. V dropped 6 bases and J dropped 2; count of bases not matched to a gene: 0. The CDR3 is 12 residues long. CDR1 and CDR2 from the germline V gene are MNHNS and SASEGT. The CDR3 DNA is TGTGCCAGCAGGGGACAGCAAGAGACCCAGTACTTC. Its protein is CASRGQQETQYF.

CDR3 residues: CASWDTPGNTIYF. CDR3 nucleotides: TGTGCCAGCTGGGACACCCCTGGAAACACCATATATTTT. V gene TRBV28 combines with J gene TRBJ1-3, with a weak D call TRBD1 (6 bases). Trimming left V 8 bases short and J 2 bases short, with 10 bases between. In germline, CDR1 is MDHEN, CDR2 SYDVKM. The CDR3 runs to 13 residues.

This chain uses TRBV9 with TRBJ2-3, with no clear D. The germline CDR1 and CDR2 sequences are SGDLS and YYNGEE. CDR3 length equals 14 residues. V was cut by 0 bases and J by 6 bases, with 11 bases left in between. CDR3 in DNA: TGTGCCAGCAGCGTAGAACAAGTGAAGGATACGCAGTATTTT. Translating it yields CASSVEQVKDTQYF. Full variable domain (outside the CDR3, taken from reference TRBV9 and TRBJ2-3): DSGVTQTPKHLITATGQRVTLRCSPRSGDLSVYWYQQSLDQGLQFLIQYYNGEERAKGNILERFSAQQFPDLHSELNLSSLELGDSALYFCASSVEQVKDTQYFGPGTRLTVL.

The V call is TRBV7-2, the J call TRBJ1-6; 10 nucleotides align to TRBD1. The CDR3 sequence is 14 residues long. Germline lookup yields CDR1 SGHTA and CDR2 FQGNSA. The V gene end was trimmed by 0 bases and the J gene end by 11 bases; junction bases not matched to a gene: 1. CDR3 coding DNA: TGTGCCAGCAGCTTAGCGGGACAGGGGACACCCCTCCACTTT. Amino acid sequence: CASSLAGQGTPLHF.

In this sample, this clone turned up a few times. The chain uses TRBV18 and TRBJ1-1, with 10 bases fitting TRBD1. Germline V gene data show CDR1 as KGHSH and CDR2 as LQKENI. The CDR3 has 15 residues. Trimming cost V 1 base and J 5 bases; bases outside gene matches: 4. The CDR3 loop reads CASSPQKGQGTEAFF. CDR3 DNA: TGTGCCAGCTCACCACAAAAGGGACAGGGGACTGAAGCTTTCTTT.

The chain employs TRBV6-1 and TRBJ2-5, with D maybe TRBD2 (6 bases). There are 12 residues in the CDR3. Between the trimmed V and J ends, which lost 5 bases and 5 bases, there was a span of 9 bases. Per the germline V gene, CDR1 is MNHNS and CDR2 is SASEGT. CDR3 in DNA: TGTGCCAGCAGTTATGGAGGGGAGACCCAGTACTTC. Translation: CASSYGGETQYF.

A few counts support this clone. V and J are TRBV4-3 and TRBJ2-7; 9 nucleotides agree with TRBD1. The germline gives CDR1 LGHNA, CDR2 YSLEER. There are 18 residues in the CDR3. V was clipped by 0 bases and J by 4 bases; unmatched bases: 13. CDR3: CASSQELRVRQGGYEQYF. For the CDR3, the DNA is TGCGCCAGCAGCCAAGAGCTTAGGGTCCGACAGGGGGGTTACGAGCAGTACTTC.

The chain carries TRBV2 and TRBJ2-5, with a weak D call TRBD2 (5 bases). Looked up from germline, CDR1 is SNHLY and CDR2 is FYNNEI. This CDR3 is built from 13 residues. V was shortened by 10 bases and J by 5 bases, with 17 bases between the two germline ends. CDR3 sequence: CATKGSGEETQYF. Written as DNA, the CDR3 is TGTGCCACCAAGGGATCTGGGGAGGAGACCCAGTACTTC.

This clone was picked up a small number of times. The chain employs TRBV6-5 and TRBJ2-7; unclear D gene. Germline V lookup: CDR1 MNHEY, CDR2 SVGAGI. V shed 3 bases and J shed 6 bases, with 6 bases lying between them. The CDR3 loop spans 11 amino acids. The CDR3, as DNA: TGTGCCAGCAGTTATGGTGGCGAGCAGTACTTC. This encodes CASSYGGEQYF.

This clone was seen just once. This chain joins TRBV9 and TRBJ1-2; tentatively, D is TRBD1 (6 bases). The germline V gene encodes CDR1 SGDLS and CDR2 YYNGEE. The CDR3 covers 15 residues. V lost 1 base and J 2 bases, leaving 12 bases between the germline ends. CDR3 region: CASSVQAGGNYGYTF. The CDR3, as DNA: TGTGCCAGCAGCGTACAGGCGGGGGGCAACTATGGCTACACCTTC.

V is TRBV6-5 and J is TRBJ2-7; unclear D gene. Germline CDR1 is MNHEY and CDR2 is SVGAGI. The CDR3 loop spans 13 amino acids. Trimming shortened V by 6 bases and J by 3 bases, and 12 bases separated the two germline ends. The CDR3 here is CASRRTGHYEQYF. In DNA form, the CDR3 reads TGTGCCAGCAGACGGACGGGTCACTACGAGCAGTACTTC.

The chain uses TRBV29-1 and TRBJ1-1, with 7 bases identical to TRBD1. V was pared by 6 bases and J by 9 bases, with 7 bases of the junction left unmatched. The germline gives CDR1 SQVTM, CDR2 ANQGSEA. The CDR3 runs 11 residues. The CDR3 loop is CSVTTGRKAFF. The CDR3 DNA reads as TGCAGCGTAACGACAGGGAGGAAAGCTTTCTTT.

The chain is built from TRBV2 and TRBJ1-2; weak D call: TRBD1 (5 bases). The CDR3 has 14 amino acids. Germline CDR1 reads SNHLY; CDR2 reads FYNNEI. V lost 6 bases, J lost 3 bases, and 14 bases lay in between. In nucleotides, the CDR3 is TGTGCCAGCAGGAGACAGTTAGCGGACTATGGCTACACCTTC. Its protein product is CASRRQLADYGYTF.

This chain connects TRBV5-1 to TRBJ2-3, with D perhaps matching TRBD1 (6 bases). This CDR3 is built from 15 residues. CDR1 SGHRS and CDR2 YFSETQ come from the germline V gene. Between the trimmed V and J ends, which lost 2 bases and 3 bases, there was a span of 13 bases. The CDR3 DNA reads TGCGCCAGCAGCTTTGCCCGGGACACGACAGATACGCAGTATTTT. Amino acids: CASSFARDTTDTQYF. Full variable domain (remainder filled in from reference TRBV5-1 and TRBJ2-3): KAGVTQTPRYLIKTRGQQVTLSCSPISGHRSVSWYQQTPGQGLQFLFEYFSETQRNKGNFPGRFSGRQFSNSRSEMNVSTLELGDSALYLCASSFARDTTDTQYFGPGTRLTVL.